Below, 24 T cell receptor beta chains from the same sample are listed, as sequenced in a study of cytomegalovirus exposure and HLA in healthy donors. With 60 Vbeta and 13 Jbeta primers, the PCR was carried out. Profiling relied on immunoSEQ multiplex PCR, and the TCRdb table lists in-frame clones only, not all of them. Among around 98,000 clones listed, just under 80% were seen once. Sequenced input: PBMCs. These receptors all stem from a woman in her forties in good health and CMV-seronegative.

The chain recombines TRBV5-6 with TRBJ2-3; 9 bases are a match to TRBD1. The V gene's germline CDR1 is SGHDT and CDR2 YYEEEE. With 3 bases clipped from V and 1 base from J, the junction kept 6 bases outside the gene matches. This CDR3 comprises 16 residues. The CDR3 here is CASSSGTGKGTDTQYF. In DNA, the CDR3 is TGTGCCAGCAGCTCGGGGACAGGGAAGGGCACAGATACGCAGTATTTT.

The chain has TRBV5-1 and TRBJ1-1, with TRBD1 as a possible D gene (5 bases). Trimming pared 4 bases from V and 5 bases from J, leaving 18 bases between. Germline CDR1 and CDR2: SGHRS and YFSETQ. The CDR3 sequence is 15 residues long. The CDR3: CASSPLPGRVTEAFF. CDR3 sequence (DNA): TGCGCCAGCAGCCCCCTACCAGGGCGAGTTACTGAAGCTTTCTTT.

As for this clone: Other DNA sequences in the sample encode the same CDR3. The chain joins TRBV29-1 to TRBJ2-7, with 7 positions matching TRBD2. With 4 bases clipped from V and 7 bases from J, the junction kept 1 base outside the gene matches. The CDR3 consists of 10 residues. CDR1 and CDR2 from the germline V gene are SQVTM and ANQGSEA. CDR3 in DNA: TGCAGCGTTGGGGGAGGGGAGCAGTACTTC. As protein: CSVGGGEQYF.

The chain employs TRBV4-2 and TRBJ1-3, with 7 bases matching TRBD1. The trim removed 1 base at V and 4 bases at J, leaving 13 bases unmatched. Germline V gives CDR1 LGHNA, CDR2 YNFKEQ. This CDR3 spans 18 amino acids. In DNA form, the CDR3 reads TGTGCCAGCAGCCAAGGTCTCCGGGGACAGACAAAAGGAAACACCATATATTTT. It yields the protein CASSQGLRGQTKGNTIYF.

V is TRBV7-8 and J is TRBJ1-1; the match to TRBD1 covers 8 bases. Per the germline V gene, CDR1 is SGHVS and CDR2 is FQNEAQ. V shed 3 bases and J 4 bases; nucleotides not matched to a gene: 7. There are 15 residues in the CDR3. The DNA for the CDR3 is TGTGCCAGCAGCTTCGGGACAGGTCGGAGCACTGAAGCTTTCTTT. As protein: CASSFGTGRSTEAFF.

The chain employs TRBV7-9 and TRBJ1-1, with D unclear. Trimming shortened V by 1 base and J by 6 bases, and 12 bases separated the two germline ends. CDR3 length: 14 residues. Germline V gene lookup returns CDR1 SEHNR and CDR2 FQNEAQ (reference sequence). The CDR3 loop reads CASSLDRVGSEAFF. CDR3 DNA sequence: TGTGCCAGCAGCTTAGATCGAGTCGGGTCTGAAGCTTTCTTT.

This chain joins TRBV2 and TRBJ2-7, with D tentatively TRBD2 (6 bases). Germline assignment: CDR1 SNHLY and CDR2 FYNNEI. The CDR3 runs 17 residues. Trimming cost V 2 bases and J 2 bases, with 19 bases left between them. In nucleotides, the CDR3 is TGTGCCAGCAGTGAATACCCTCTGGGCGGGGATACCTACGAGCAGTACTTC. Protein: CASSEYPLGGDTYEQYF. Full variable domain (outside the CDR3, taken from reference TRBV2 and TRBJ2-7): EPEVTQTPSHQVTQMGQEVILRCVPISNHLYFYWYRQILGQKVEFLVSFYNNEISEKSEIFDDQFSVERPDGSNFTLKIRSTKLEDSAMYFCASSEYPLGGDTYEQYFGPGTRLTVT.

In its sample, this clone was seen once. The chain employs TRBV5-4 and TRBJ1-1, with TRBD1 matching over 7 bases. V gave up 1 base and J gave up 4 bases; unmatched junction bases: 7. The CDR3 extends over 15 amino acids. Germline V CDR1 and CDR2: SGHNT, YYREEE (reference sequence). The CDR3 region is CASSLPGQRGTEAFF. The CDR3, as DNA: TGTGCCAGCAGCTTGCCGGGACAGCGAGGCACTGAAGCTTTCTTT.

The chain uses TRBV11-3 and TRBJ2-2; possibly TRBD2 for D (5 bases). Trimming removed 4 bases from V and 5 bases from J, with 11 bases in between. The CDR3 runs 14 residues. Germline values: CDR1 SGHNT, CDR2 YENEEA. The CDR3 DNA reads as TGTGCCAGCAGCTCGGGAATCCCAACCGGGGAGCTGTTTTTT. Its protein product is CASSSGIPTGELFF.

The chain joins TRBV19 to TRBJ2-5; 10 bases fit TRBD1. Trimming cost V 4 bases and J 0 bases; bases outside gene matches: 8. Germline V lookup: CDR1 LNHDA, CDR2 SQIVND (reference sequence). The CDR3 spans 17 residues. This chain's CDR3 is CASSTPGTGDNQETQYF. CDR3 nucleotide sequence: TGTGCCAGTAGTACCCCCGGGACAGGGGACAACCAAGAGACCCAGTACTTC.

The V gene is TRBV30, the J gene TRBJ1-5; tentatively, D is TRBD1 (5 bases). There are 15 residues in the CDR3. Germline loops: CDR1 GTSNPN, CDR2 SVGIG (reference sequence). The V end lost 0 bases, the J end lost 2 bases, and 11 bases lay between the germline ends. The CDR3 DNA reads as TGTGCCTGGAGTGTAGTCCCGGGGGGCAATCAGCCCCAGCATTTT. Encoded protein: CAWSVVPGGNQPQHF.

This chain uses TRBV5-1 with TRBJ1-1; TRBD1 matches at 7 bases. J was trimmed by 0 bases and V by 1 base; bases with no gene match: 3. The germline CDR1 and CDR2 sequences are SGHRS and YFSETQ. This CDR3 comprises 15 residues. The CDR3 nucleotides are TGCGCCAGCAGCTTGTCCGGGACAGTGAACACTGAAGCTTTCTTT. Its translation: CASSLSGTVNTEAFF.

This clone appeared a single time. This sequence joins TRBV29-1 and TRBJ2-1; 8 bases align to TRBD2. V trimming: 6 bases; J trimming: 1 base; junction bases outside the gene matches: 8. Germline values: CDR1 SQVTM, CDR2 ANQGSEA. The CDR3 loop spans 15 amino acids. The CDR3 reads CSVSARGGSYNEQFF. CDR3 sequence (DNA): TGCAGCGTCTCGGCCCGGGGGGGATCCTACAATGAGCAGTTCTTC.

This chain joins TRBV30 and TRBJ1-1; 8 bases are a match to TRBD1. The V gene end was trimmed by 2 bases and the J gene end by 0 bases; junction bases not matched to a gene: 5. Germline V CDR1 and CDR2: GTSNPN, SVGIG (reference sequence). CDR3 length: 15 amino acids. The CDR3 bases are TGTGCCTGGAGTCCCCCGGACAGGGTGAACACTGAAGCTTTCTTT. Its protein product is CAWSPPDRVNTEAFF.

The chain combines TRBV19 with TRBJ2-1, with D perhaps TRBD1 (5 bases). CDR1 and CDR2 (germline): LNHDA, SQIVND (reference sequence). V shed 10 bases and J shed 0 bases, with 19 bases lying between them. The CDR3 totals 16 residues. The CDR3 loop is CATDHRRSSSYNEQFF. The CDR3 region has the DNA TGTGCCACCGATCACAGGCGCTCAAGCTCCTACAATGAGCAGTTCTTC.

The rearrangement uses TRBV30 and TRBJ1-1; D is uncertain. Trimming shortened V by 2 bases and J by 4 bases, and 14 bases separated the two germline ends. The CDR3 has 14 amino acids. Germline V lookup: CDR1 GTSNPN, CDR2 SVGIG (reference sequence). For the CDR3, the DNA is TGTGCCTGGAGTACTCCGGGTATTAGCACTGAAGCTTTCTTT. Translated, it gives CAWSTPGISTEAFF.

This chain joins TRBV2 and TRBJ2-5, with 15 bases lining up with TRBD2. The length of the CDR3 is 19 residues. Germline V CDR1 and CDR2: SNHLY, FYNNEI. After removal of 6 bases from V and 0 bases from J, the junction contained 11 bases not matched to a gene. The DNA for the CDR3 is TGTGCCAGCAGGACTACGGGACTAGCGGGGGGATTGTACCAAGAGACCCAGTACTTC. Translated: CASRTTGLAGGLYQETQYF.

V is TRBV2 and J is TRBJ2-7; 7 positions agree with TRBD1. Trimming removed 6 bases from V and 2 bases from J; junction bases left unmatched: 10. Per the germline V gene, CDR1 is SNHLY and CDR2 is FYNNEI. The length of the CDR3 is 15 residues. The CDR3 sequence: CASRDGQVGAYEQYF. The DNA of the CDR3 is TGTGCCAGCAGAGATGGACAGGTAGGGGCCTACGAGCAGTACTTC.

CDR3 region: CASSPGTGGPYEQYF. The CDR3 region has the DNA TGTGCCAGCAGCCCTGGGACAGGGGGTCCCTACGAGCAGTACTTC. This rearrangement joins TRBV9 to TRBJ2-7, with TRBD1 matching 11 bases. The length of the CDR3 is 15 residues. Germline V gives CDR1 SGDLS, CDR2 YYNGEE. V shed 4 bases, J shed 2 bases, and the junction held 5 bases outside the gene matches.

CDR3 residues: CASSGAGSRQPQHF. The CDR3 nucleotides are TGTGCCAGCAGTGGGGCGGGGAGTCGGCAGCCCCAGCATTTT. The chain recombines TRBV25-1 with TRBJ1-5; D is unclear. This CDR3 has 14 amino acids. Germline V gives CDR1 MGHDK, CDR2 SYGVNS. Trimming left V 4 bases short and J 7 bases short, with 14 bases between.

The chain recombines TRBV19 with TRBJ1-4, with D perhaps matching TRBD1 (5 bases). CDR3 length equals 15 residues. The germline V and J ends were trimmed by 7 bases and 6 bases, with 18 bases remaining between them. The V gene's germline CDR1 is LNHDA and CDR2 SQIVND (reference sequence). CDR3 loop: CASKTSSRAYEKLFF. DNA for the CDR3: TGTGCCAGTAAAACTTCATCCAGGGCTTATGAAAAACTGTTTTTT.

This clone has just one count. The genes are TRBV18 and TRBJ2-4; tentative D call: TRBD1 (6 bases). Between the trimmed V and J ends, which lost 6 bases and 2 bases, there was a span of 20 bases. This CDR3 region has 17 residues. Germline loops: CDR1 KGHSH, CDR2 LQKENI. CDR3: CASSPITGTPSKNIQYF. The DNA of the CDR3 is TGTGCCAGCTCTCCAATAACCGGGACACCCTCCAAAAACATTCAGTACTTC.

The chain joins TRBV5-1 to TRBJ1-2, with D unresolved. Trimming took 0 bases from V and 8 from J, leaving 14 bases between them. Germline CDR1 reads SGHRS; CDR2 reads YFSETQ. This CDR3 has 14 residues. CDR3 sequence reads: CASSLDVGGEGYTF. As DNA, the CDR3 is TGCGCCAGCAGCTTGGACGTCGGCGGGGAAGGCTACACCTTC.

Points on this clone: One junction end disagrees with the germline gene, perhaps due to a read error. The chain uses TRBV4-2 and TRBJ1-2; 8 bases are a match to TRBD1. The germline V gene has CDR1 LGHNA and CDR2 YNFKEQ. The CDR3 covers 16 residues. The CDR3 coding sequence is TGTGCCAGCAGTCAAGCAGGTACGGGACAGGAGTCTGGCTACACCTTC. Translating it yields CASSQAGTGQESGYTF.